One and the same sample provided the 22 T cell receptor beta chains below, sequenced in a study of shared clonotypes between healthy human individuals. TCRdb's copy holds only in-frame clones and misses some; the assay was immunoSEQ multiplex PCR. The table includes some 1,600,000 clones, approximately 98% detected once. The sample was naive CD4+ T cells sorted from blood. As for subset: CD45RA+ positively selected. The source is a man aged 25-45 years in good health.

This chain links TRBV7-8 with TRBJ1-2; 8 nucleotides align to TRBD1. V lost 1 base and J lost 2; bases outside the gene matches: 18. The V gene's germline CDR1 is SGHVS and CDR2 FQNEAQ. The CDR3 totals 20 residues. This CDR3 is CASSLVGPASDRGGNYGYTF. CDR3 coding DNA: TGTGCCAGCAGCTTAGTGGGCCCTGCTTCAGACAGGGGAGGGAACTATGGCTACACCTTC. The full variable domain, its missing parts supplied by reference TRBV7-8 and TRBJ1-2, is GAGVSQSPRYKVAKRGQDVALRCDPISGHVSLFWYQQALGQGPEFLTYFQNEAQLDKSGLPSDRFFAERPEGSVSTLKIQRTQQEDSAVYLCASSLVGPASDRGGNYGYTFGSGTRLTVV.

CDR3 sequence (DNA): TGTGCCAGCAGCGTTCTAAGCGGGGACCACAATGAGCAGTTCTTC. It translates to CASSVLSGDHNEQFF. This chain uses TRBV9 with TRBJ2-1; 7 bases align to TRBD2. The trim removed 2 bases at V and 5 bases at J, leaving 7 bases unmatched. The germline CDR1 and CDR2 sequences are SGDLS and YYNGEE. CDR3 size: 15 residues.

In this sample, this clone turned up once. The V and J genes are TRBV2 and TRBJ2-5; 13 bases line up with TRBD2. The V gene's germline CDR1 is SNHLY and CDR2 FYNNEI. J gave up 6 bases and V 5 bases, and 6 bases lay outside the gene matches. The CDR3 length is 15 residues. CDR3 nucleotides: TGTGCCAGCAGTTTGGGACTAGCGGGATTGAAGACCCAGTACTTC. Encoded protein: CASSLGLAGLKTQYF.

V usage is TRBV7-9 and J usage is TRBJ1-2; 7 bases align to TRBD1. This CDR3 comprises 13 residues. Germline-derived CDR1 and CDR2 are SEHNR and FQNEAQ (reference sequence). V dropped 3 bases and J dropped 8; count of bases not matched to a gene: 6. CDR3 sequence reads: CASSFTGARGYTF. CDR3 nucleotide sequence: TGTGCCAGCAGCTTTACAGGGGCCCGCGGCTACACCTTC.

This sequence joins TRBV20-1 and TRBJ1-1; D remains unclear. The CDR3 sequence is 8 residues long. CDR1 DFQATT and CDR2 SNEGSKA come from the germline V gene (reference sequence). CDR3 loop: CSQRGAFF. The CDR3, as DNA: TGCAGCCAGAGAGGAGCTTTCTTT.

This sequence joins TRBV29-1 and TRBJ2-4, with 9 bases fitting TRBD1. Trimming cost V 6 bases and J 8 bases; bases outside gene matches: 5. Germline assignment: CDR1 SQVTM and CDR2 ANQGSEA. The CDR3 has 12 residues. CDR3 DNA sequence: TGCAGCGTGGGACAGGGTTTGGACATTCAGTACTTC. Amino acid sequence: CSVGQGLDIQYF. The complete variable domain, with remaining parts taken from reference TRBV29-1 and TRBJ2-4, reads SAVISQKPSRDICQRGTSLTIQCQVDSQVTMMFWYRQQPGQSLTLIATANQGSEATYESGFVIDKFPISRPNLTFSTLTVSNMSPEDSSIYLCSVGQGLDIQYFGAGTRLSVL.

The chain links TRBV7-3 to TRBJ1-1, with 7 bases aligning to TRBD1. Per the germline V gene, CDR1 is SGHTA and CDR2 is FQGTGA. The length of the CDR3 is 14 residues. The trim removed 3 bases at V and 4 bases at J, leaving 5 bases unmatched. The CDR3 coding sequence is TGTGCCAGCAGCTTGGATAGGACAGGCACTGAAGCTTTCTTT. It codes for CASSLDRTGTEAFF. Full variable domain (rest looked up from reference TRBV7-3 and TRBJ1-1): GAGVSQTPSNKVTEKGKYVELRCDPISGHTALYWYRQSLGQGPEFLIYFQGTGAADDSGLPNDRFFAVRPEGSVSTLKIQRTERGDSAVYLCASSLDRTGTEAFFGQGTRLTVV.

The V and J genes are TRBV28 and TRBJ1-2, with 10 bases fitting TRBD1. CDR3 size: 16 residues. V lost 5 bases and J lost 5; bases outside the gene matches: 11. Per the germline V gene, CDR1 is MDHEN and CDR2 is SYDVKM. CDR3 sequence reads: CASSGTGVALVYGYTF. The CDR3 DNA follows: TGTGCCAGCAGTGGGACAGGGGTGGCCCTCGTTTATGGCTACACCTTC.

The CDR3 bases are TGTGCCAGCAGTTTACGGGGCCTACTCGACAATGAGCAGTTCTTC. Translating it yields CASSLRGLLDNEQFF. The V gene is TRBV6-5, the J gene TRBJ2-1, with D perhaps assigned TRBD1 or TRBD2 (5 bases each). The CDR3 covers 15 residues. V gave up 4 bases and J gave up 5 bases, with 15 bases separating them. Germline V lookup: CDR1 MNHEY, CDR2 SVGAGI.

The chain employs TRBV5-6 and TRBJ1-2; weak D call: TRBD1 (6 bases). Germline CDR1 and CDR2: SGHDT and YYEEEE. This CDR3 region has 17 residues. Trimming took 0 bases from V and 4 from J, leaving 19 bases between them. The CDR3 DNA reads TGTGCCAGCAGCTTGGGCCGGGGAGGACAGCACTCCTATGGCTACACCTTC. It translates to CASSLGRGGQHSYGYTF.

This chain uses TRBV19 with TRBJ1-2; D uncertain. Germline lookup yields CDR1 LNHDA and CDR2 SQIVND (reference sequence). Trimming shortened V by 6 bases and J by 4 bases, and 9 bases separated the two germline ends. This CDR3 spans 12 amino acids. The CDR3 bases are TGTGCCAGTAGGGCACACGTCTATGGCTACACCTTC. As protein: CASRAHVYGYTF. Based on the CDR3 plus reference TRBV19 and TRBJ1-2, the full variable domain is DGGITQSPKYLFRKEGQNVTLSCEQNLNHDAMYWYRQDPGQGLRLIYYSQIVNDFQKGDIAEGYSVSREKKESFPLTVTSAQKNPTAFYLCASRAHVYGYTFGSGTRLTVV.

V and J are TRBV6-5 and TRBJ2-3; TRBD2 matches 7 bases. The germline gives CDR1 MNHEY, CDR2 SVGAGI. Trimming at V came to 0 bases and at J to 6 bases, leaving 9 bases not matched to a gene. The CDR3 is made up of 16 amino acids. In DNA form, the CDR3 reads TGTGCCAGCAGTTACTCGGCGTTGTGGGAGGGTGATACGCAGTATTTT. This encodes CASSYSALWEGDTQYF.

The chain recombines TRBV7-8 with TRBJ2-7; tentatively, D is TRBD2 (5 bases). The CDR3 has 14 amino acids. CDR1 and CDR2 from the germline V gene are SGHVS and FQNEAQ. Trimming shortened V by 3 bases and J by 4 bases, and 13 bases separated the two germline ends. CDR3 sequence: CASSFGISKYEQYF. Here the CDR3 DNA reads TGTGCCAGCAGCTTCGGGATATCCAAGTACGAGCAGTACTTC.

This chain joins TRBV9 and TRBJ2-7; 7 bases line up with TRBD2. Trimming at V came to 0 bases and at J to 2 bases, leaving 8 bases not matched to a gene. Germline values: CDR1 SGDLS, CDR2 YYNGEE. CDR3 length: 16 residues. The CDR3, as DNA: TGTGCCAGCAGCGTAGGAGCGGGAAGAAGCACCTACGAGCAGTACTTC. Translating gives CASSVGAGRSTYEQYF.

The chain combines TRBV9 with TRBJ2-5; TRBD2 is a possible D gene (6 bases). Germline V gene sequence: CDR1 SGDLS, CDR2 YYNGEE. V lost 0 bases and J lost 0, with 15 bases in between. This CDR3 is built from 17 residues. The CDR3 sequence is CASSVGGSGSYQETQYF. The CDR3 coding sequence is TGTGCCAGCAGCGTAGGGGGTAGCGGTTCCTACCAAGAGACCCAGTACTTC.

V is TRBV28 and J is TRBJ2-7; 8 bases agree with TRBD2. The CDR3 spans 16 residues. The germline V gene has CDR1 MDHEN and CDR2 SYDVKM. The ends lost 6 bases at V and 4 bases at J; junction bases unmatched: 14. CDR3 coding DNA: TGTGCCAGCAGGTTAGCGGGAACCCAACCACTATACGAGCAGTACTTC. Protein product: CASRLAGTQPLYEQYF. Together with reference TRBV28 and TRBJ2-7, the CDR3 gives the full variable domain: DVKVTQSSRYLVKRTGEKVFLECVQDMDHENMFWYRQDPGLGLRLIYFSYDVKMKEKGDIPEGYSVSREKKERFSLILESASTNQTSMYLCASRLAGTQPLYEQYFGPGTRLTVT.

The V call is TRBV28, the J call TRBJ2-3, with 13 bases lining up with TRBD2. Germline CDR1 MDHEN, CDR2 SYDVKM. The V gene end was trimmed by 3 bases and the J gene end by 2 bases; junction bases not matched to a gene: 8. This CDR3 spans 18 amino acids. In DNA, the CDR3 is TGTGCCAGCAGTTTTTCACCGGGACTAGCGGGGTCCACAGATACGCAGTATTTT. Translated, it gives CASSFSPGLAGSTDTQYF. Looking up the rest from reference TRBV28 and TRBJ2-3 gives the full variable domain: DVKVTQSSRYLVKRTGEKVFLECVQDMDHENMFWYRQDPGLGLRLIYFSYDVKMKEKGDIPEGYSVSREKKERFSLILESASTNQTSMYLCASSFSPGLAGSTDTQYFGPGTRLTVL.

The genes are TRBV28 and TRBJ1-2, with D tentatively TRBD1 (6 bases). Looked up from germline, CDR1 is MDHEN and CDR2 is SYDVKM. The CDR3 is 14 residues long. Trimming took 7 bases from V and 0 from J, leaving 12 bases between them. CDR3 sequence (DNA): TGTGCCAGCACCCTGGGGGCAGCTAACTATGGCTACACCTTC. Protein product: CASTLGAANYGYTF.

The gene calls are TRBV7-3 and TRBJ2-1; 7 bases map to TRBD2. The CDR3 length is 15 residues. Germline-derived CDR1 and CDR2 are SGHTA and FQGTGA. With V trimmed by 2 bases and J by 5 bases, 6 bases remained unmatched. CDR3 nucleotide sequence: TGTGCCAGCAGCTTAGTTTCGGGGGGTAACAATGAGCAGTTCTTC. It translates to CASSLVSGGNNEQFF.

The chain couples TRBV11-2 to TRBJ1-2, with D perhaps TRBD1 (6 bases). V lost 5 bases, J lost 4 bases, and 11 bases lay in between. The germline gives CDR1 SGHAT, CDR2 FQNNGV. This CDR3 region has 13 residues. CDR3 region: CASSPDRPYGYTF. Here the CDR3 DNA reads TGTGCCAGCAGCCCTGACAGGCCCTATGGCTACACCTTC.

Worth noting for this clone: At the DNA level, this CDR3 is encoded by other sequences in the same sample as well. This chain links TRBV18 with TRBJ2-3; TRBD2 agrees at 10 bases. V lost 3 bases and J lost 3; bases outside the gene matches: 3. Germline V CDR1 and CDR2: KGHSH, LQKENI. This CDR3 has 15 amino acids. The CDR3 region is CASSPLAGATDTQYF. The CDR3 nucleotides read TGTGCCAGCTCACCTCTAGCGGGAGCGACAGATACGCAGTATTTT.

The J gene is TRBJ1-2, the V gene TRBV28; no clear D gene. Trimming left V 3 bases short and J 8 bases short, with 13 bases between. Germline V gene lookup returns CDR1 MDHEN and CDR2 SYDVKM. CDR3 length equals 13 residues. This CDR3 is CASSFLSRLGYTF. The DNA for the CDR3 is TGTGCCAGCAGTTTCTTATCCCGGTTGGGCTACACCTTC.